Included here is one T cell receptor beta chain sequence, with context. Trimming took off 0 bases at V and 3 bases at J, with 13 bases between the two ends. CDR1 and CDR2 from the germline V gene are SGHRS and YFSETQ. The CDR3 runs to 15 residues. Source study methods: Reference gene primers were amplified, and this amplification served to estimate nucleated cell counts. Data came from immunoSEQ multiplex PCR; TCRdb stores just in-frame clones and leaves some out. V, J and clone size derive from that table, while D and trimming were established from the DNA sequence. The table includes approximately 350,000 clones, roughly 90% detected once. This sample stems from a study of blood T cell repertoires in COVID-19. Study-wide context: Acute-phase and convalescent COVID-19 samples originated in the United States, Italy and Spain. T cells, B-cell-depleted T cells, or PBMCs provided the cDNA or gDNA that served as material.

The sequenced material came from peripheral blood. This sequence originates from a man in his forties or fifties with acute or convalescent COVID-19. The chain recombines TRBV5-1 with TRBJ2-7, with D perhaps matching TRBD2 (6 bases). The CDR3 DNA sequence: TGCGCCAGCAGCTTGGAGAACCGGCGGGGCTACGAGCAGTACTTC. Translation gives CASSLENRRGYEQYF.